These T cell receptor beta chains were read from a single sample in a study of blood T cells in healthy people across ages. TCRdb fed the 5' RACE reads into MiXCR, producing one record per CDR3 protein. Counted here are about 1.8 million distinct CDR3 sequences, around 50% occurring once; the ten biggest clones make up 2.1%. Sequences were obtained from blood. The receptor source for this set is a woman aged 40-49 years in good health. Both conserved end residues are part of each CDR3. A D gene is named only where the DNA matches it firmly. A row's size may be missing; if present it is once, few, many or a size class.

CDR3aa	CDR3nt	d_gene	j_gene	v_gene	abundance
CSVEYERENTEAFF	TGCAGCGTTGAATATGAGAGAGAGAACACTGAAGCTTTCTTT	-	TRBJ1-1	TRBV29-1	-
CASSQLPGETQYF	TGCGCCAGCAGCCAACTGCCAGGGGAGACCCAGTACTTC	-	TRBJ2-5	TRBV4-3	-
CASSHPTGTGETQYF	TGTGCCAGCAGCCACCCAACAGGGACGGGAGAGACCCAGTACTTC	-	TRBJ2-5	TRBV7-8	-
CASSLDYRTGSNYGYTF	TGTGCCAGCAGCTTAGATTATCGGACAGGGTCTAACTATGGCTACACCTTC	TRBD1	TRBJ1-2	TRBV7-2	few
CSASDGSPYGYTF	TGCAGTGCTAGTGACGGTTCTCCCTATGGCTACACCTTC	-	TRBJ1-2	TRBV20-1	-
CSARGTTTYNEQFF	TGCAGTGCTAGAGGGACTACTACCTACAATGAGCAGTTCTTC	-	TRBJ2-1	TRBV20-1	-
CASSLLGTGRIGETQYF	TGTGCCAGCAGTTTATTGGGGACAGGTCGTATAGGAGAGACCCAGTACTTC	TRBD1	TRBJ2-5	TRBV28	few
CASSPNPGQGIVEQYF	TGTGCCAGCTCCCCAAACCCGGGACAGGGGATTGTCGAGCAGTACTTC	TRBD1	TRBJ2-7	TRBV7-9	few
CASSEFSGSYNEQFF	TGTGCCAGCAGTGAGTTTAGCGGCTCCTACAATGAGCAGTTCTTC	-	TRBJ2-1	TRBV6-1	-
CASRFGGSGYEQYF	TGTGCCAGCAGGTTTGGGGGGTCGGGCTACGAGCAGTACTTC	-	TRBJ2-7	TRBV6-2/TRBV6-3	-
CASSSPGTVSYNEQFF	TGTGCCAGCAGCTCACCTGGGACCGTTTCCTACAATGAGCAGTTCTTC	-	TRBJ2-1	TRBV7-2	few